This T cell receptor beta chain was observed in a study of beta chain features in type 1 diabetes (dated by TCRdb to 2016 to 2018). With regard to the full study: Mean age, gender distribution, total cell number and subset yield did not differ between patients and healthy donors. Across all samples, roughly 110,000,000 sorted cells were examined, and cell number per subset correlated strongly with RNA yield. The study compared TCRB repertoires of sorted circulating CD4+ T cell subsets between recently diagnosed type 1 diabetes patients and matched healthy donors. Whereas all 30 or so donors provided naive and central memory subsets, regulatory and stem cell-like memory subsets were isolated from just 8 patients and about 8 healthy donors.

The entire isolated RNA was reverse transcribed using the High Capacity cDNA Reverse Transcription Kit, and thus expressed TCRB transcripts were sequenced. Deep immunoSEQ sequencing was performed on naive, central memory and regulatory T cell samples, with an average of around 3.5 million total reads per sample. Sorted cells were lysed in RLT buffer, and RNA was extracted using DNase-treated RNeasy Micro or Mini kits according to cell number. To prevent cross-contamination, every cell subset was processed on its own, while patient and healthy donor samples were processed together. The immunoSEQ multiplex PCR was used to amplify TCRB sequences from cDNA, generating 87-bp fragments that spanned the CDR3 region. Amplicons were sequenced on the Illumina HiSeq platform. As for how the authors treated the data: PCR bias was corrected computationally using synthetic template baselines, and reads within Hamming distance 2 were collapsed, with unmergeable singletons discarded. By aligning reads against IMGT, V, D and J genes, CDR3 length, and insertions or deletions at six rearrangement sites were assigned. Within each subset, clonotype counts were normalized to sorted cell number, and only after that were true diversity and Gini coefficients computed with the tcR R package. Repertoire sharing was quantified using the overlap coefficient calculated on TCRB nucleotide sequences. As a proxy for the pre-selection repertoire, out-of-frame TCRB sequences from naive cells were analyzed. TCRdb re-hosts the immuneACCESS table, in-frame sequences only. Its copies lack some clones; in the studies checked, an unresolved V gene accounts for under half of them, and the cause for the rest is not known. Clone size and the V and J calls come from that table; the DNA yielded D and trimming. Across this sample there are some 290,000 clones, with approximately 15% seen only once. About 0.015% of the sample lies in the top ten.

From a lookup of the germline V gene, CDR1 and CDR2 are MNHEY and SVGAGI. V loses 0 bases at its end and J loses 5 bases; junction bases beyond the gene matches: 4. The CDR3 contains 15 residues, cysteine and phenylalanine counted. Here the CDR3 DNA is all that survives: 45 bases in frame from base 1. Worth noting for this clone: Which antigen it targets is not known. The input lacks base qualities; no much larger clone sits a single base away.

Overall study outcomes, separate from this receptor: At VDJ recombination sites, patients with type 1 diabetes made fewer insertions and deleted more nucleotides, a pattern implying thymic rearrangement abnormalities. PCR might favor shorter templates, but patient and control samples were amplified and corrected together, so any skew would affect both groups equally. Naive, central memory and regulatory TCRB repertoires appeared to be more similar among patients than among healthy donors. Sequencing cDNA rather than genomic DNA could over-represent highly expressing activated cells, although activation and CD3 levels did not differ between groups. In all four CD4+ subsets, TCRB CDR3 length was moderately but significantly shorter in type 1 diabetes patients. HLA sub-analyses involved small numbers of individuals, so any influence of HLA type on TCRB rearrangement remained unresolved.

A single peripheral blood draw of approximately 110 mL on average was collected from each donor into heparinised tubes. Naive, central memory, regulatory and stem cell-like memory CD4+ T cells were sorted on a BD FACSAria II using a panel including CD45RO, CCR7, CD25, CD127, CD95 and CD27. A purity above 95% was achieved for all sorted populations. PBMCs were isolated right away by Lymphoprep density gradient centrifugation and were stained directly, without culture. So that batch effects would be minimized, each experiment stained and sorted samples in pairs, pairing one healthy donor with one patient.

The sequenced sample consisted of naive CD4+ T cells from blood. The cell subset or site label for this specimen denotes: true naive CD4+ T cells. This clonotype was obtained from a man aged 25-40 years with type 1 diabetes. The chain couples TRBV6-5 to TRBJ1-2, with 9 middle bases fitting TRBD1. The CDR3 here reads CASSYSIGQGYGYTF. The nucleotides are TGTGCCAGCAGTTACTCGATCGGACAGGGGTATGGCTACACCTTC.